This entry lists 2 T cell receptor beta chains sequenced from one sample in a study of T cell responses to AZD1222 COVID-19 vaccine. TCRdb's table, derived via immunoSEQ multiplex PCR, lists solely in-frame clones and lacks some. The profile shows about 130,000 clones, 88% of them singletons. This material consisted of peripheral blood, taken on day 0 of AZD1222 vaccination. Every receptor here comes from an adult in good health.

This chain connects TRBV29-1 to TRBJ2-7; D is uncertain. Germline V gene data show CDR1 as SQVTM and CDR2 as ANQGSEA. With 4 bases removed from V and 0 bases from J, the gap between germline ends came to 10 bases. The CDR3 contains 13 residues. CDR3 bases: TGCAGCGTTGCCGTTTCCACCTCCTACGAGCAGTACTTC. It codes for CSVAVSTSYEQYF.

This rearrangement joins TRBV4-3 to TRBJ2-3; D call uncertain. The CDR3 spans 15 residues. CDR1 is LGHNA, CDR2 YSLEER, per germline. V lost 0 bases and J 1 base, leaving 8 bases between the germline ends. As DNA, the CDR3 is TGCGCCAGCAGCCAAGAGTACGGAGGCACAGATACGCAGTATTTT. It encodes CASSQEYGGTDTQYF.